This TCR beta chain comes out of a study of blood T cell repertoires in COVID-19. The assay was immunoSEQ multiplex PCR, and TCRdb's table has in-frame clones only and misses some. Found here are approximately 300,000 clones, 85% of them singletons; the top ten hold approximately 1.9%. Between the trimmed V and J ends, which lost 0 bases and 5 bases, there was a span of 15 bases. CDR1 is SGHRS and CDR2 is YFSETQ in the germline V gene. The CDR3 sequence is 15 residues long. Clinical histories supplied by participants themselves formed the basis of cohort assignment. The J gene is TRBJ2-7, the V gene TRBV5-1; D gene uncertain. Sequenced input: PBMCs or T cells enriched from blood (not recorded which). This clonotype originated in a woman in her twenties or thirties who had been exposed to COVID-19. The CDR3: CASSLVGTDFDEQYF. CDR3 bases: TGCGCCAGCAGCTTGGTAGGAACTGACTTCGACGAGCAGTACTTC.